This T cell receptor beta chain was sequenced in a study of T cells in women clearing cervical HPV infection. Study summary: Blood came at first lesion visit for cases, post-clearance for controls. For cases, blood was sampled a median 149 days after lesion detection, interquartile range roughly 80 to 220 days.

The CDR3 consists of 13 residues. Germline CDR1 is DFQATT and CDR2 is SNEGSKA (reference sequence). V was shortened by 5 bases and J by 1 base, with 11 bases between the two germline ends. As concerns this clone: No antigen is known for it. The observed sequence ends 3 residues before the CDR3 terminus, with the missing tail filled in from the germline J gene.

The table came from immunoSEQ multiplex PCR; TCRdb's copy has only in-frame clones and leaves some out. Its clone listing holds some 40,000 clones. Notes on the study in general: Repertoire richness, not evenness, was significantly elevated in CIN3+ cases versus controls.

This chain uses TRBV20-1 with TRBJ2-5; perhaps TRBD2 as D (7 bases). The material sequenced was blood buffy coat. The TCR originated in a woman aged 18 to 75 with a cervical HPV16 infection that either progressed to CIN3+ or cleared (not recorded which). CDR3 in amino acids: CSAEGGGQETQYF. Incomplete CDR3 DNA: TGCAGTGCTGAAGGGGGGGGCCAAGAGACC.